A single sample gave rise to the 21 T cell receptor beta chains below, sequenced in a study of molecular identifiers for immune sequencing clone quantification. TCRdb reprocessed the PCR reads with MiXCR, giving one entry per CDR3 protein. The data hold over 600,000 distinct CDR3 sequences, with around 20% observed a single time. The sample comprised naive CD8+ T cells from blood, with Jurkat cell RNA spiked in. Indicated subset: FACS-sorted CD8+CD4-CCR7+CD45RA+ naive T cells. Receptors originate from a human donor in good health. Some libraries in this study had Jurkat cell RNA spiked in.

In its sample, this clonotype was seen many times. V and J are TRBV5-1 and TRBJ2-1; D is ambiguous. V lost 0 bases and J lost 5, with 6 bases in between. CDR3 length: 13 amino acids. CDR1 is SGHRS, CDR2 YFSETQ, per germline. CDR3: CASSLGPDNEQFF. The CDR3, as DNA: TGCGCCAGCAGCTTGGGGCCGGACAATGAGCAGTTCTTC.

This clonotype was seen repeatedly, ten times or more. V gene TRBV7-9 combines with J gene TRBJ2-7; maybe TRBD1 (6 bases). Trimming shortened V by 5 bases and J by 2 bases, and 16 bases separated the two germline ends. The CDR3 is made up of 15 amino acids. Germline V gene sequence: CDR1 SEHNR, CDR2 FQNEAQ (reference sequence). The CDR3 DNA sequence: TGTGCCAGCAGCCCCTTAGCGTCAGGGGCCTACGAGCAGTACTTC. The encoded protein is CASSPLASGAYEQYF.

A word on this clonotype: This sequence may be a read error, since a much larger clone differs from it by one base. V and J are TRBV5-1 and TRBJ2-2; no definite D call. V lost 0 bases and J 1 base, leaving 16 bases between the germline ends. The CDR3 is 18 residues long. Germline V gene sequence: CDR1 SGHRS, CDR2 YFSETQ. Written as DNA, the CDR3 is TGCGCCAGCAGCTTGGCAGTAGGGCACCCCGTGAACACCGGGGAGCTGTTTTTT. This sequence encodes CASSLAVGHPVNTGELFF.

This clonotype was observed at least ten times. The gene calls are TRBV6-5 and TRBJ2-7; TRBD1 agrees at 10 bases. V lost 4 bases, J lost 6 bases, and 3 bases stayed unmatched. CDR1 MNHEY and CDR2 SVGAGI come from the germline V gene. The length of the CDR3 is 13 residues. The CDR3, as DNA: TGTGCCAGCAGTTCGACAGGGGGCCTCGAGCAGTACTTC. Residues: CASSSTGGLEQYF.

The V gene is TRBV6-1, the J gene TRBJ1-2; D possibly corresponds to TRBD1 (6 bases). Germline CDR1 and CDR2: MNHNS and SASEGT. The CDR3 has 14 amino acids. V lost 7 bases and J lost 2, with 14 bases in between. The CDR3 here is CASTDRMENYGYTF. The CDR3 DNA is TGTGCCAGCACAGACAGGATGGAAAACTATGGCTACACCTTC.

Comments on this clonotype: A read error is possible here, since a much larger clone lies one base away. The CDR3 end shows no conserved phenylalanine or tryptophan, and so a read error is likely. This sequence joins TRBV7-9 and TRBJ2-3; no reliable D call. Trimming removed 5 bases at V and 4 bases at J, with 10 bases between. Germline V gene lookup returns CDR1 SEHNR and CDR2 FQNEAQ (reference sequence). This CDR3 has 13 residues. CDR3 coding DNA: TGTGCCAGCAGCATTGGCCGCGCAGATACGCAGTATCTT. Encoded protein: CASSIGRADTQYL.

This clonotype was seen repeatedly, ten times or more. The chain carries TRBV3-1 and TRBJ1-6; D is perhaps TRBD1 (6 bases). The CDR3 covers 16 residues. Germline V gives CDR1 LGHDT, CDR2 YNNKEL (reference sequence). Trimming cost V 6 bases and J 11 bases, with 23 bases left between them. CDR3 DNA sequence: TGTGCCAGCAGTCAACGGGACACCGGTGGAGTTGCACCCCTCCACTTT. This encodes CASSQRDTGGVAPLHF. Drawing the rest from reference TRBV3-1 and TRBJ1-6, the complete variable domain is DTAVSQTPKYLVTQMGNDKSIKCEQNLGHDTMYWYKQDSKKFLKIMFSYNNKELIINETVPNRFSPKSPDKAHLNLHINSLELGDSAVYFCASSQRDTGGVAPLHFGNGTRLTVT.

Regarding this clonotype: An end of the junction does not agree with germline; a read error may underlie this. The chain is built from TRBV5-3 and TRBJ1-1, with TRBD1 identical over 7 bases. TRBV5-3 is reported as an ORF; its role is uncertain. CDR3 size: 18 residues. The CDR3 DNA follows: TGTGCCAGCAGCTTGGCGCGGGTGCAGGGGGGGCCCAACACTGAAGCTTTCTTT. This codes for CASSLARVQGGPNTEAFF.

This chain uses TRBV4-3 with TRBJ2-5; D possibly corresponds to TRBD2 (6 bases). The CDR3 is 16 residues long. V gave up 0 bases and J gave up 2 bases, with 13 bases separating them. Germline V gene data show CDR1 as LGHNA and CDR2 as YSLEER. CDR3: CASSQDLAGKQETQYF. CDR3 coding DNA: TGCGCCAGCAGCCAAGATTTGGCGGGGAAGCAAGAGACCCAGTACTTC.

The chain combines TRBV27 with TRBJ2-7, with 8 bases that match TRBD1. The germline V gene has CDR1 MNHEY and CDR2 SMNVEV (reference sequence). The CDR3 length is 17 residues. V was clipped by 3 bases and J by 3 bases; unmatched bases: 13. CDR3 region: CASSLLTDRGPIYEQYF. The CDR3 coding sequence is TGTGCCAGCAGTTTGCTGACTGACAGGGGACCTATCTACGAGCAGTACTTC.

This clonotype turned up a few times. The chain joins TRBV4-3 to TRBJ2-2; a possible D gene is TRBD2 (7 bases). Germline loops: CDR1 LGHNA, CDR2 YSLEER. The length of the CDR3 is 15 residues. Trimming stripped 2 bases from V and 6 bases from J, with 13 bases between. The CDR3, as DNA: TGCGCCAGCAGCCAAACGGGGGGCATGGCCGGGGAGCTGTTTTTT. It encodes CASSQTGGMAGELFF.

This clonotype was counted many times. The chain is built from TRBV19 and TRBJ2-1, with D maybe TRBD2 (6 bases). CDR1 and CDR2 (germline): LNHDA, SQIVND (reference sequence). This CDR3 is built from 14 residues. V gave up 4 bases and J gave up 4 bases, with 11 bases separating them. The CDR3 spells CASSKSGEYNEQFF. In DNA form, the CDR3 reads TGTGCCAGTAGTAAGTCGGGGGAGTACAATGAGCAGTTCTTC. Supplemented by reference TRBV19 and TRBJ2-1, the full variable domain reads DGGITQSPKYLFRKEGQNVTLSCEQNLNHDAMYWYRQDPGQGLRLIYYSQIVNDFQKGDIAEGYSVSREKKESFPLTVTSAQKNPTAFYLCASSKSGEYNEQFFGPGTRLTVL.

The chain combines TRBV20-1 with TRBJ2-1; 7 positions agree with TRBD2. The CDR3 runs to 14 residues. V dropped 3 bases and J dropped 8; count of bases not matched to a gene: 10. CDR1 and CDR2 (germline): DFQATT, SNEGSKA (reference sequence). In DNA form, the CDR3 reads TGCAGTGCTAGGGGAGGACTAGTCATTCATGAGCAGTTCTTC. Amino acid sequence: CSARGGLVIHEQFF.

This clonotype was found many times. The chain is built from TRBV27 and TRBJ2-7, with unresolved D. The CDR3 has 13 amino acids. V was cut by 3 bases and J by 5 bases, with 11 bases left in between. From germline, CDR1 is MNHEY and CDR2 SMNVEV (reference sequence). DNA of the CDR3: TGTGCCAGCAGTTTTTCACAGAGGAACGAGCAGTACTTC. Encoded protein: CASSFSQRNEQYF.

This clonotype was observed at least ten times. The chain couples TRBV4-2 to TRBJ1-5; D remains ambiguous. CDR1 and CDR2 from the germline V gene are LGHNA and YNFKEQ. The CDR3 is 16 amino acids. V lost 0 bases and J 6 bases, leaving 15 bases between the germline ends. CDR3 in amino acids: CASSQDGQDGGQPQHF. The CDR3, as DNA: TGTGCCAGCAGCCAAGATGGGCAGGACGGCGGTCAGCCCCAGCATTTT.

This clonotype has ten or more counts. The J gene is TRBJ1-4, the V gene TRBV7-9; D is unclear. Trimming left V 5 bases short and J 0 bases short, with 13 bases between. This CDR3 region has 16 residues. In germline, CDR1 is SEHNR, CDR2 FQNEAQ (reference sequence). The CDR3, as DNA: TGTGCCAGCAGCCCAAAGTCGATTGCAACTAATGAAAAACTGTTTTTT. It yields the protein CASSPKSIATNEKLFF.

This clonotype was detected a few times. The J gene is TRBJ1-2, the V gene TRBV7-6; 7 bases agree with TRBD1. After removal of 5 bases from V and 8 bases from J, the junction contained 8 bases not matched to a gene. CDR1 and CDR2 (germline): SGHVS, FNYEAQ. This CDR3 has 13 amino acids. CDR3 in DNA: TGTGCCAGCAGCCCCCGTCCAGGGGGAGGCTACACCTTC. Protein product: CASSPRPGGGYTF.

This clonotype was detected many times. The chain joins TRBV27 to TRBJ2-7, with D maybe TRBD2 (6 bases). V was cut by 3 bases and J by 7 bases, with 16 bases left in between. Germline V gene sequence: CDR1 MNHEY, CDR2 SMNVEV (reference sequence). CDR3 length: 14 residues. CDR3 region: CASSFGPGVGEQYF. For the CDR3, the DNA is TGTGCCAGCAGTTTCGGACCGGGAGTTGGGGAGCAGTACTTC.

The CDR3 DNA follows: TGTGCCTGGAGTGTATCCGGGATTAATCAGCCCCAGCATTTT. Amino acids: CAWSVSGINQPQHF. The chain couples TRBV30 to TRBJ1-5; no firm D call. Trimming pared 0 bases from V and 4 bases from J, leaving 10 bases between. The CDR3 is 14 amino acids. CDR1 and CDR2 from the germline V gene are GTSNPN and SVGIG (reference sequence).

There are a few counts of this clonotype. This chain links TRBV11-2 with TRBJ2-7, with TRBD2 identical over 12 bases. Germline V gene lookup returns CDR1 SGHAT and CDR2 FQNNGV. The V gene end was trimmed by 5 bases and the J gene end by 2 bases; junction bases not matched to a gene: 4. This CDR3 is 15 amino acids long. The CDR3 loop reads CASSTLAGGPYEQYF. Here the CDR3 DNA reads TGTGCCAGCAGCACACTAGCGGGGGGTCCCTACGAGCAGTACTTC. Filled out from reference TRBV11-2 and TRBJ2-7, the complete variable domain reads EAGVAQSPRYKIIEKRQSVAFWCNPISGHATLYWYQQILGQGPKLLIQFQNNGVVDDSQLPKDRFSAERLKGVDSTLKIQPAKLEDSAVYLCASSTLAGGPYEQYFGPGTRLTVT.

This clonotype occurred a few times. This sequence joins TRBV27 and TRBJ2-3, with TRBD2 matching over 12 bases. V shed 5 bases and J 4 bases; nucleotides not matched to a gene: 7. CDR1 and CDR2 from the germline V gene are MNHEY and SMNVEV (reference sequence). This CDR3 contains 16 residues. The CDR3 loop reads CASSTRLAGAPDTQYF. In DNA, the CDR3 is TGTGCCAGCAGTACTAGACTAGCGGGAGCCCCAGATACGCAGTATTTT.